This T cell receptor beta chain was identified in a study of blood T cell repertoires in COVID-19. Study in general: Acute and convalescent COVID-19 specimens originated in the United States, Italy and Spain.

Under the authors' procedure: It was from reference gene primer amplification that nucleated cell counts were estimated. Data came from immunoSEQ multiplex PCR; TCRdb stores just in-frame clones and leaves some out. V and J calls plus clone size are reproduced from that table; the DNA served to infer D and trimming. The sample has around 240,000 clones; approximately 84% are singletons. The sequence derives from a woman older than 75 with acute or convalescent COVID-19. The specimen sequenced was peripheral blood.

CDR3 amino acids: CASSPYLGLAAYNEQFF. CDR3 bases: TGCGCCAGCAGCCCCTATTTGGGACTAGCGGCCTACAATGAGCAGTTCTTC. This chain uses TRBV5-1 with TRBJ2-1; 11 positions match TRBD2. The CDR3 loop spans 17 amino acids. V shed 4 bases, J shed 2 bases, and the junction held 8 bases outside the gene matches. Germline V gene lookup returns CDR1 SGHRS and CDR2 YFSETQ.